These 32 T cell receptor beta chains share one sample of origin, sequenced in a study of T cells in Graves' hyperthyroidism and ophthalmopathy. RNA transcripts yielded amplified TCR beta CDR3 regions. A first-round RT-PCR of the TCR CDR3 used the HTBI primer set. TCRdb used MiXCR to reprocess the multiplex PCR reads, holding one entry per CDR3 protein. The sample lists around 600,000 distinct CDR3 sequences, around 15% occurring once. The source material was blood. The receptors shown here come from a woman in her forties or fifties with Graves' ophthalmopathy.

There are many counts of this clonotype. The chain combines TRBV2 with TRBJ1-2; 8 bases are shared with TRBD1. Germline CDR1 reads SNHLY; CDR2 reads FYNNEI. The trim removed 8 bases at V and 4 bases at J, leaving 6 bases unmatched. The CDR3 extends over 13 amino acids. This CDR3 reads CASYFDRGYGYTF. CDR3 nucleotide sequence: TGTGCCAGCTACTTTGACAGGGGCTATGGCTACACCTTC.

The sample holds many counts of this clonotype. The V call is TRBV7-8, the J call TRBJ1-2; TRBD1 matches at 8 bases. Germline lookup yields CDR1 SGHVS and CDR2 FQNEAQ. J gave up 5 bases and V 5 bases, and 16 bases lay outside the gene matches. The CDR3 runs to 17 residues. CDR3 bases: TGTGCCAGCAGCCTCCCCGCCCTGACAGGGGCTGAGTATGGCTACACCTTC. Translated: CASSLPALTGAEYGYTF.

This clonotype was detected many times. The J gene is TRBJ2-3, the V gene TRBV30; D ambiguous. This CDR3 has 12 residues. Germline V gene lookup returns CDR1 GTSNPN and CDR2 SVGIG (reference sequence). Trimming removed 1 base at V and 3 bases at J, with 5 bases between. The CDR3 DNA reads as TGTGCCTGGAGTGCGACTACAGATACGCAGTATTTT. This translates into CAWSATTDTQYF. The variable domain in full, with the rest retrieved from reference TRBV30 and TRBJ2-3, is SQTIHQWPATLVQPVGSPLSLECTVEGTSNPNLYWYRQAAGRGLQLLFYSVGIGQISSEVPQNLSASRPQDRQFILSSKKLLLSDSGFYLCAWSATTDTQYFGPGTRLTVL.

V usage is TRBV3-1 and J usage is TRBJ2-7; TRBD2 matches 8 bases. The V and J ends lost 2 bases and 0 bases, in that order; junction bases with no gene match: 6. The length of the CDR3 is 16 residues. Germline V lookup: CDR1 LGHDT, CDR2 YNNKEL (reference sequence). Here the CDR3 reads CASSQIAGWSSYEQYF. CDR3 nucleotide sequence: TGTGCCAGCAGCCAAATAGCGGGGTGGAGCTCCTACGAGCAGTACTTC.

This clonotype came up a few times. CDR3 loop: CASSVLGQGAETQYF. The CDR3 bases are TGTGCCAGCAGCGTACTAGGGCAGGGGGCTGAGACCCAGTACTTC. This chain joins TRBV9 and TRBJ2-5; 8 bases map to TRBD1. J was trimmed by 5 bases and V by 1 base; bases with no gene match: 7. In germline, CDR1 is SGDLS, CDR2 YYNGEE. This CDR3 region has 15 residues.

The rearrangement joins TRBV29-1 to TRBJ1-2; D might be TRBD1 (5 bases). The germline V gene encodes CDR1 SQVTM and CDR2 ANQGSEA. The CDR3 loop spans 12 amino acids. With 4 bases removed from V and 5 bases from J, the gap between germline ends came to 11 bases. In nucleotides, the CDR3 is TGCAGCGTTGTATCCGGGACGTATGGCTACACCTTC. This translates into CSVVSGTYGYTF.

This clonotype appeared a few times. The CDR3 spells CASSLGLAGGGRYNEQFF. In nucleotides, the CDR3 is TGCGCCAGCAGCTTGGGGCTAGCGGGAGGGGGGCGCTACAATGAGCAGTTCTTC. This chain joins TRBV5-1 and TRBJ2-1; 12 nucleotides line up with TRBD2. CDR3 length: 18 amino acids. V lost 0 bases, J lost 3 bases, and 7 bases stayed unmatched. The germline V gene has CDR1 SGHRS and CDR2 YFSETQ. The entire variable domain, with the rest obtained from reference TRBV5-1 and TRBJ2-1, is as follows: KAGVTQTPRYLIKTRGQQVTLSCSPISGHRSVSWYQQTPGQGLQFLFEYFSETQRNKGNFPGRFSGRQFSNSRSEMNVSTLELGDSALYLCASSLGLAGGGRYNEQFFGPGTRLTVL.

The chain recombines TRBV20-1 with TRBJ2-3; 8 bases line up with TRBD2. V gave up 5 bases and J gave up 2 bases; unmatched junction bases: 6. This CDR3 has 14 amino acids. Germline-derived CDR1 and CDR2 are DFQATT and SNEGSKA (reference sequence). The DNA of the CDR3 is TGCAGTGCTCCGAGAGCGGGAGCCACAGATACGCAGTATTTT. This gives the protein CSAPRAGATDTQYF.

J is TRBJ2-6 and V is TRBV2; D is possibly TRBD1 (6 bases). CDR1 and CDR2 from the germline V gene are SNHLY and FYNNEI. The CDR3 has 17 amino acids. V was clipped by 9 bases and J by 0 bases, with 18 bases between them. CDR3 in DNA: TGTGCCAGGATGCAGGGACAACCCCTCTCTGGGGCCAACGTCCTGACTTTC. Amino acids: CARMQGQPLSGANVLTF.

This clonotype was seen more than once but under ten times. This chain uses TRBV20-1 with TRBJ1-2; 10 bases are shared with TRBD1. In germline, CDR1 is DFQATT, CDR2 SNEGSKA (reference sequence). The V gene end was trimmed by 6 bases and the J gene end by 7 bases; junction bases not matched to a gene: 8. CDR3 length: 13 amino acids. Written as DNA, the CDR3 is TGCAGTGCGGGGACAGGGGATCTTCCTGGCTACACCTTC. As protein: CSAGTGDLPGYTF.

This clonotype was counted many times. The J gene is TRBJ2-7, the V gene TRBV11-2; 9 positions match TRBD2. The CDR3 contains 16 residues. V lost 1 base to trimming and J lost 3 bases; unmatched junction nucleotides: 7. Germline loops: CDR1 SGHAT, CDR2 FQNNGV. This CDR3 is CASSLGPASGVYEQYF. As DNA, the CDR3 is TGTGCCAGCAGCTTAGGGCCCGCTAGCGGGGTCTACGAGCAGTACTTC.

In this sample, this clonotype turned up a few times. This chain links TRBV28 with TRBJ2-7; tentatively, D is TRBD1 (6 bases). The CDR3 consists of 16 residues. V shed 6 bases and J shed 4 bases, with 22 bases lying between them. Germline V lookup: CDR1 MDHEN, CDR2 SYDVKM. CDR3: CASSLAARGLKYEQYF. The CDR3 DNA sequence: TGTGCCAGCAGCCTCGCCGCCAGGGGCTTGAAGTACGAGCAGTACTTC.

The sample holds many counts of this clonotype. CDR3 nucleotide sequence: TGCAGTGCTAGGGGACTAGCAGATACGCAGTATTTT. Translated, it gives CSARGLADTQYF. The V call is TRBV20-1, the J call TRBJ2-3; TRBD2 matches at 8 bases. Germline assignment: CDR1 DFQATT and CDR2 SNEGSKA (reference sequence). J lost 4 bases, V lost 3 bases, and 0 bases had no gene match. The CDR3 totals 12 residues.

Many counts were recorded for this clonotype. The rearrangement joins TRBV7-8 to TRBJ2-1; D ambiguous. CDR3 length equals 16 residues. V was pared by 0 bases and J by 0 bases, with 9 bases between. Germline CDR1 is SGHVS and CDR2 is FQNEAQ. This CDR3 reads CASSLAGKSSYNEQFF. CDR3 sequence (DNA): TGTGCCAGCAGCTTAGCAGGGAAAAGCTCCTACAATGAGCAGTTCTTC.

This sequence joins TRBV7-9 and TRBJ1-4; 8 positions agree with TRBD1. This CDR3 has 16 amino acids. V shed 4 bases, J shed 5 bases, and the junction held 9 bases outside the gene matches. Germline V gene lookup returns CDR1 SEHNR and CDR2 FQNEAQ (reference sequence). The CDR3 DNA is TGTGCCAGCAGCTCGCGGGGGGACAGGATGAATGAAAAACTGTTTTTT. Translating gives CASSSRGDRMNEKLFF.

The genes are TRBV20-1 and TRBJ1-1, with D possibly being TRBD1 (5 bases). V dropped 0 bases and J dropped 1 base, with 12 bases sitting between them. CDR1 is DFQATT, CDR2 SNEGSKA, per germline (reference sequence). The CDR3 consists of 15 residues. This CDR3 reads CSARDRVTENTEAFF. In DNA form, the CDR3 reads TGCAGTGCTAGAGATCGGGTGACAGAGAACACTGAAGCTTTCTTT.

The chain employs TRBV6-1 and TRBJ2-1, with TRBD2 identical over 12 bases. The CDR3 length is 14 residues. Germline CDR1 reads MNHNS; CDR2 reads SASEGT. V was pared by 5 bases and J by 9 bases, with 5 bases of the junction left unmatched. The CDR3: CASSWTSGMFEQFF. The CDR3 DNA follows: TGTGCCAGCAGTTGGACTAGCGGGATGTTTGAGCAGTTCTTC.

The chain is built from TRBV29-1 and TRBJ2-3, with TRBD2 matching over 9 bases. V trimming: 6 bases; J trimming: 3 bases; junction bases outside the gene matches: 7. CDR3 length: 14 amino acids. Germline lookup yields CDR1 SQVTM and CDR2 ANQGSEA. The CDR3 DNA follows: TGCAGCGTAGATCTTAGCGGGAGTACAGATACGCAGTATTTT. Encoded protein: CSVDLSGSTDTQYF.

This clonotype occurred many times. The gene calls are TRBV7-6 and TRBJ2-7; the match to TRBD1 covers 8 bases. There are 15 residues in the CDR3. With 1 base clipped from V and 3 bases from J, the junction kept 5 bases outside the gene matches. Looked up from germline, CDR1 is SGHVS and CDR2 is FNYEAQ. Here the CDR3 reads CASSLGGTGRYEQYF. CDR3 DNA: TGTGCCAGCAGCTTAGGTGGGACAGGCCGCTACGAGCAGTACTTC.

This clonotype came up many times. V is TRBV30 and J is TRBJ2-3, with 9 bases that match TRBD1. Germline V gives CDR1 GTSNPN, CDR2 SVGIG (reference sequence). The CDR3 sequence is 14 residues long. J was trimmed by 5 bases and V by 2 bases; bases with no gene match: 5. CDR3 DNA sequence: TGTGCCTGGAGTACGGGACAGGGTTTAGATACGCAGTATTTT. It yields the protein CAWSTGQGLDTQYF. The complete variable domain, with remaining parts taken from reference TRBV30 and TRBJ2-3, reads SQTIHQWPATLVQPVGSPLSLECTVEGTSNPNLYWYRQAAGRGLQLLFYSVGIGQISSEVPQNLSASRPQDRQFILSSKKLLLSDSGFYLCAWSTGQGLDTQYFGPGTRLTVL.

This clonotype was picked up a small number of times. The chain combines TRBV13 with TRBJ1-3; no reliable D call. Between the trimmed V and J ends, which lost 6 bases and 2 bases, there was a span of 8 bases. The CDR3 sequence is 13 residues long. Per the germline V gene, CDR1 is PRHDT and CDR2 is FYEKMQ (reference sequence). In DNA form, the CDR3 reads TGTGCCAGCAGGAGAAGGACTGGAAACACCATATATTTT. Translating it yields CASRRRTGNTIYF.

This clonotype was recorded a few times. This sequence joins TRBV5-6 and TRBJ1-1; TRBD1 matches 8 bases. Germline lookup yields CDR1 SGHDT and CDR2 YYEEEE. The CDR3 length is 16 residues. Trimming took 3 bases from V and 0 from J; bases not matched to a gene: 7. CDR3 protein: CASSSIGTGLNTEAFF. The CDR3 coding sequence is TGTGCCAGCAGCTCCATCGGGACAGGATTGAACACTGAAGCTTTCTTT.

The rearrangement joins TRBV14 to TRBJ1-2; perhaps TRBD1 as D (5 bases). Trimming left V 1 base short and J 4 bases short, with 16 bases between. From germline, CDR1 is SGHDN and CDR2 FVKESK. The CDR3 totals 16 residues. The CDR3 DNA is TGTGCCAGCAGCCAAGGCCCGACGGACATCTTCTATGGCTACACCTTC. Its protein product is CASSQGPTDIFYGYTF.

This clonotype has ten or more counts. This chain connects TRBV13 to TRBJ2-3; 7 positions agree with TRBD1. J lost 5 bases, V lost 0 bases, and 2 bases had no gene match. The CDR3 is 14 residues long. The V gene's germline CDR1 is PRHDT and CDR2 FYEKMQ (reference sequence). For the CDR3, the DNA is TGTGCCAGCAGCTTAGGGCAGGGGGAAGATACGCAGTATTTT. Protein sequence: CASSLGQGEDTQYF.

This clonotype was found a few times. The rearrangement links TRBV6-1 to TRBJ2-5; 10 bases map to TRBD1. The V segment lost 9 bases and the J segment 14 bases; nucleotides outside the gene matches: 12. Germline CDR1 MNHNS, CDR2 SASEGT. This CDR3 contains 12 residues. CDR3 bases: TGTGCCAGACTTAGACTGGACAGGGGGTTTTACTTC. Translating it yields CARLRLDRGFYF.

The sample holds many counts of this clonotype. The CDR3 sequence: CASRGGRTGGDIQYF. Written as DNA, the CDR3 is TGTGCCAGCAGGGGCGGCCGGACGGGGGGGGACATTCAGTACTTC. The chain is built from TRBV12-3 or TRBV12-4 and TRBJ2-4, with 8 bases identical to TRBD2. V lost 6 bases and J lost 8; bases outside the gene matches: 12. The CDR3 extends over 15 amino acids.

As DNA, the CDR3 is TGTGCCAGTAGTATGGGACAGGGCCCCTACGAGCAGTACTTC. Its translation: CASSMGQGPYEQYF. V and J are TRBV19 and TRBJ2-7; 9 positions match TRBD1. Germline CDR1 is LNHDA and CDR2 is SQIVND (reference sequence). V shed 3 bases, J shed 2 bases, and the junction held 2 bases outside the gene matches. CDR3 size: 14 residues.

This clonotype was counted ten times or more. The chain combines TRBV28 with TRBJ1-6; D is possibly TRBD1 (6 bases). V shed 0 bases and J shed 8 bases, with 11 bases lying between them. The CDR3 runs 15 residues. CDR1 and CDR2 (germline): MDHEN, SYDVKM. Here the CDR3 reads CASSLWAGVDSPLHF. The CDR3 nucleotides read TGTGCCAGCAGTTTATGGGCAGGGGTCGATTCACCCCTCCACTTT.

A word on this clonotype: Compared with germline, one end of the junction differs, possibly owing to a read error. The rearrangement joins TRBV7-2 to TRBJ1-1, with D unclear. Germline V lookup: CDR1 SGHTA, CDR2 FQGNSA. CDR3 size: 20 residues. The CDR3 coding sequence is TGTGCCGGCAGCTTAGTATTCGTGCAGCACGCCCTCGATAGGGACACTGAAGCTTTCTTT. Translating gives CAGSLVFVQHALDRDTEAFF.

In its sample, this clonotype was seen a few times. This chain joins TRBV2 and TRBJ1-6, with D unresolved. The CDR3 has 17 residues. Germline V lookup: CDR1 SNHLY, CDR2 FYNNEI. The V end was cut by 5 bases, the J end by 3 bases, with 17 bases between. CDR3 protein: CASSMPAELNYNSPLHF. The CDR3 nucleotides are TGTGCCAGCAGTATGCCGGCGGAACTAAACTATAATTCACCCCTCCACTTT.

This rearrangement joins TRBV19 to TRBJ2-1; D gene unclear. V shed 2 bases and J shed 8 bases, with 13 bases lying between them. The CDR3 totals 14 residues. The V gene's germline CDR1 is LNHDA and CDR2 SQIVND (reference sequence). CDR3 coding DNA: TGTGCCAGTAGTATATCCCGTCCTGTGGATGAGCAGTTCTTC. It encodes CASSISRPVDEQFF.

J is TRBJ2-1 and V is TRBV20-1; 8 nucleotides align to TRBD2. This CDR3 is 14 amino acids long. J lost 7 bases, V lost 4 bases, and 9 bases had no gene match. The germline V gene encodes CDR1 DFQATT and CDR2 SNEGSKA (reference sequence). The CDR3: CSAKPGLVGNEQFF. The DNA of the CDR3 is TGCAGTGCTAAGCCGGGACTAGTTGGGAATGAGCAGTTCTTC.